Here is one T cell receptor (beta chain) with its context. Sequencing used immunoSEQ multiplex PCR; TCRdb keeps in-frame clones, though not all of them. The profile shows some 1,600,000 clones, approximately 98% of them singletons. The CDR3 length is 14 residues. Between the trimmed V and J ends, which lost 6 bases and 5 bases, there was a span of 17 bases. Germline V gives CDR1 SGHKS, CDR2 YYEKEE (reference sequence). The data derive from a study of shared clonotypes between healthy human individuals. The rearrangement links TRBV5-5 to TRBJ2-5, with D possibly matching TRBD2 (6 bases). This receptor was taken from a young man in good health. Sequencing was done on a sample of naive CD4+ T cells sorted from blood. Subset reported: CD45RA+ positively selected. In DNA form, the CDR3 reads TGTGCCAGCACACGACTAGGGCCCGGGGAGACCCAGTACTTC. As protein: CASTRLGPGETQYF.